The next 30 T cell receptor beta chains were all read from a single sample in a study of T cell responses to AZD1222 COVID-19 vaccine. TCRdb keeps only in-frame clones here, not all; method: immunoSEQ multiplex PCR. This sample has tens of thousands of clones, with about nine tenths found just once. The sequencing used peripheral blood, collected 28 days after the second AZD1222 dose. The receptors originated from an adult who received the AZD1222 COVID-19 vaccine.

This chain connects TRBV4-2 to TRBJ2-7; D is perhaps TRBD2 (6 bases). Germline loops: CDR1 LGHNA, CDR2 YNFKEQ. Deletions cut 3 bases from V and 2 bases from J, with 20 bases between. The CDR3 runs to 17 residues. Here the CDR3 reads CASSQGPVRLGPYEQYF. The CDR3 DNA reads TGTGCCAGCAGCCAGGGGCCTGTGCGACTAGGGCCCTACGAGCAGTACTTC.

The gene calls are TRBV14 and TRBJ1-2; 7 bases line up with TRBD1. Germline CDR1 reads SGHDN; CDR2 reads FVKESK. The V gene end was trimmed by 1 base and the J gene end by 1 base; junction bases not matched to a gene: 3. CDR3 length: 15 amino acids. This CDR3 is CASSQVTGVNYGYTF. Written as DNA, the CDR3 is TGTGCCAGCAGCCAAGTAACAGGGGTTAACTATGGCTACACCTTC. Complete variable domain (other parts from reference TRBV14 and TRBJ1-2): EAGVTQFPSHSVIEKGQTVTLRCDPISGHDNLYWYRRVMGKEIKFLLHFVKESKQDESGMPNNRFLAERTGGTYSTLKVQPAELEDSGVYFCASSQVTGVNYGYTFGSGTRLTVV.

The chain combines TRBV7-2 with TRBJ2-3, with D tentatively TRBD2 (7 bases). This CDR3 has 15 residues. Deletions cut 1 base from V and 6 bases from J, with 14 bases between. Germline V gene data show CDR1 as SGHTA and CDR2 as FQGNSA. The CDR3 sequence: CASSLGGRGGDTQYF. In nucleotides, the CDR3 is TGTGCCAGCAGCTTAGGCGGGAGAGGGGGGGATACGCAGTATTTT.

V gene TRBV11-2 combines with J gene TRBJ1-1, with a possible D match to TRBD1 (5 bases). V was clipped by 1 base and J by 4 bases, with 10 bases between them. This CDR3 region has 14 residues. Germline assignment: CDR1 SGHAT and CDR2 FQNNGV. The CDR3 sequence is CASSLVLRATEAFF. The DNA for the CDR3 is TGTGCCAGCAGCTTAGTGCTCAGGGCCACTGAAGCTTTCTTT.

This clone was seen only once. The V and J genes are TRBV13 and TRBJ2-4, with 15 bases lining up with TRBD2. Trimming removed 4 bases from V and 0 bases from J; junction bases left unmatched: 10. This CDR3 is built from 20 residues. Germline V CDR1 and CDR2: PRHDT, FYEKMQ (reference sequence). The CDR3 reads CASSSTPGLAGGLAKNIQYF. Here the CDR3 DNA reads TGTGCCAGCAGCTCCACGCCGGGACTAGCGGGAGGACTAGCCAAAAACATTCAGTACTTC.

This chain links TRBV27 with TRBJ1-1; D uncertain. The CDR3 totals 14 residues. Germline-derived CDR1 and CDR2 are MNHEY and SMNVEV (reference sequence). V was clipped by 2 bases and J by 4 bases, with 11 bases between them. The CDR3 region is CASSLKGKVTEAFF. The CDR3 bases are TGTGCCAGCAGTTTAAAAGGGAAGGTCACTGAAGCTTTCTTT.

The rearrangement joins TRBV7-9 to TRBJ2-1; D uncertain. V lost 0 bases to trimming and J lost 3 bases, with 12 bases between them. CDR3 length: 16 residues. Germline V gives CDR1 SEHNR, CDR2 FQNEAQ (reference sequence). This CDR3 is CASSLAVGNNYNEQFF. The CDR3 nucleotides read TGTGCCAGCAGCTTAGCGGTGGGGAACAACTACAATGAGCAGTTCTTC.

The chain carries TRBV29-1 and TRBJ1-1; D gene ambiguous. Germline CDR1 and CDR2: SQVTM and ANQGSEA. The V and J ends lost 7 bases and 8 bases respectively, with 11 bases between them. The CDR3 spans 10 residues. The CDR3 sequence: CSGGDPEAFF. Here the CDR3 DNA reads TGCAGCGGAGGAGATCCGGAAGCTTTCTTT.

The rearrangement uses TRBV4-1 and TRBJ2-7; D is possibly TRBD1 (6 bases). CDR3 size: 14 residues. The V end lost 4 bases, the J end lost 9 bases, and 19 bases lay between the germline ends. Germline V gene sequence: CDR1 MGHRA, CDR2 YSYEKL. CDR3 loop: CASSPPGQPHSQYF. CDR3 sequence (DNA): TGCGCCAGCAGCCCTCCGGGACAACCCCATTCGCAGTACTTC.

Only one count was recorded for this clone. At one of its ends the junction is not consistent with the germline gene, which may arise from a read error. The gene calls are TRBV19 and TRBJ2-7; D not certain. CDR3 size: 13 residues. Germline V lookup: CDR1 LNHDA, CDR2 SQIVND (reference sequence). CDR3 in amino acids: CASSPYPSHEQYF. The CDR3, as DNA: TGTGCCAGTAGTCCCTATCCCTCCCACGAGCAGTACTTC.

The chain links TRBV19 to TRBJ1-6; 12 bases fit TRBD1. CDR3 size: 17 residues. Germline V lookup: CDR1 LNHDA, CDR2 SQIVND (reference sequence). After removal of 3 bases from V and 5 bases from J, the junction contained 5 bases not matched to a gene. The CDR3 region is CASSIGTGGADNSPLHF. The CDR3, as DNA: TGTGCCAGTAGTATCGGGACAGGGGGCGCCGATAATTCACCCCTCCACTTT. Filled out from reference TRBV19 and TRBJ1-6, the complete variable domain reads DGGITQSPKYLFRKEGQNVTLSCEQNLNHDAMYWYRQDPGQGLRLIYYSQIVNDFQKGDIAEGYSVSREKKESFPLTVTSAQKNPTAFYLCASSIGTGGADNSPLHFGNGTRLTVT.

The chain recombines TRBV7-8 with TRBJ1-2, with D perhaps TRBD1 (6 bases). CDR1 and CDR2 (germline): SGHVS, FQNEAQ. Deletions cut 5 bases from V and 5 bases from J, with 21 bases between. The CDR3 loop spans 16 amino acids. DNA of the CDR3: TGTGCCAGCAGCCCCCAGGGGACACTCCCAGGGTATGGCTACACCTTC. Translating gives CASSPQGTLPGYGYTF. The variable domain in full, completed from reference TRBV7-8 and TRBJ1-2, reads GAGVSQSPRYKVAKRGQDVALRCDPISGHVSLFWYQQALGQGPEFLTYFQNEAQLDKSGLPSDRFFAERPEGSVSTLKIQRTQQEDSAVYLCASSPQGTLPGYGYTFGSGTRLTVV.

The CDR3 here is CASLKAGEGMNEQYF. In nucleotides, the CDR3 is TGTGCCAGCTTAAAAGCGGGAGAGGGGATGAACGAGCAGTACTTC. The genes are TRBV5-4 and TRBJ2-7; TRBD2 aligns across 8 bases. V lost 7 bases to trimming and J lost 5 bases; unmatched junction nucleotides: 14. Germline V gives CDR1 SGHNT, CDR2 YYREEE (reference sequence). The CDR3 sequence is 15 residues long.

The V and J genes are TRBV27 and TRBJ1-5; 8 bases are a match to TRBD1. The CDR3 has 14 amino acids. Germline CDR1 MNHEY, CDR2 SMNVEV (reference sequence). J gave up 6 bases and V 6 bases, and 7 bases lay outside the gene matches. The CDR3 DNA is TGTGCCAGCAGCAAACAGGGGGAGGTTCAGCCCCAGCATTTT. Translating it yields CASSKQGEVQPQHF.

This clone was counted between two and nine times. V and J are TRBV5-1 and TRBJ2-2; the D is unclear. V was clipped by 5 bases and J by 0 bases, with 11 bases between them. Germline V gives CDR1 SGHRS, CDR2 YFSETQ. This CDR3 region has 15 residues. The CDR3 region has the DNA TGCGCCAGCAGTGAACGCTTCGCGAACACCGGGGAGCTGTTTTTT. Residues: CASSERFANTGELFF.

The CDR3 here is CASSLEARSTDTQYF. CDR3 DNA: TGTGCCAGCAGCTTGGAGGCCCGAAGCACAGATACGCAGTATTTT. The V call is TRBV5-6, the J call TRBJ2-3; D remains ambiguous. CDR3 length equals 15 residues. Germline CDR1 is SGHDT and CDR2 is YYEEEE. The germline V and J ends were trimmed by 0 bases and 0 bases, with 8 bases remaining between them. The full variable domain, in which reference TRBV5-6 and TRBJ2-3 provide the parts outside the CDR3, is DAGVTQSPTHLIKTRGQQVTLRCSPKSGHDTVSWYQQALGQGPQFIFQYYEEEERQRGNFPDRFSGHQFPNYSSELNVNALLLGDSALYLCASSLEARSTDTQYFGPGTRLTVL.

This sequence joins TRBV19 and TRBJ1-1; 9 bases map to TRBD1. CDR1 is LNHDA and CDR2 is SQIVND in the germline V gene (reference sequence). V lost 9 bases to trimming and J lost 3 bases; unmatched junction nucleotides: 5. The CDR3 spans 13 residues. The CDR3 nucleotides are TGTGCCAGCCGCCGGGACAGGGACACTGAAGCTTTCTTT. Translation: CASRRDRDTEAFF.

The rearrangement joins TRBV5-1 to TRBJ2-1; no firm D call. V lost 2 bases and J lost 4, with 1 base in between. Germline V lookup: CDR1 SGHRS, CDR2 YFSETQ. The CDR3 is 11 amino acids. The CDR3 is CASSLYNEQFF. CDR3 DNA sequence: TGCGCCAGCAGCTTATACAATGAGCAGTTCTTC.

The CDR3, as DNA: TGTGCCAGCGAAACGGCAGGATTCACCGGGGAGCTGTTTTTT. This translates into CASETAGFTGELFF. V usage is TRBV3-1 (or the pseudogene TRBV3-2) and J usage is TRBJ2-2; no reliable D call. Germline lookup yields CDR1 LGHDT and CDR2 YNNKEL (reference sequence). The V and J ends lost 8 bases and 4 bases respectively, with 14 bases between them. This CDR3 has 14 residues.

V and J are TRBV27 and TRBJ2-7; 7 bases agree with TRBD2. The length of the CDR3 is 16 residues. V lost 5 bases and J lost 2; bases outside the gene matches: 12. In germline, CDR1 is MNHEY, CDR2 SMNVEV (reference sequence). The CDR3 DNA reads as TGTGCCAGCAGTCCCCGTGTTGCGGGAGCGGCCTACGAGCAGTACTTC. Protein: CASSPRVAGAAYEQYF.

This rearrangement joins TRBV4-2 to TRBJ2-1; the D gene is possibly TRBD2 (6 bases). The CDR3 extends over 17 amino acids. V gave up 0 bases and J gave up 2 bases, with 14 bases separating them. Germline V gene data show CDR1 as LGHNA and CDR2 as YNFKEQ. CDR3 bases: TGTGCCAGCAGCCAAGATTTGCGGACTACGACCTACAATGAGCAGTTCTTC. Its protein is CASSQDLRTTTYNEQFF.

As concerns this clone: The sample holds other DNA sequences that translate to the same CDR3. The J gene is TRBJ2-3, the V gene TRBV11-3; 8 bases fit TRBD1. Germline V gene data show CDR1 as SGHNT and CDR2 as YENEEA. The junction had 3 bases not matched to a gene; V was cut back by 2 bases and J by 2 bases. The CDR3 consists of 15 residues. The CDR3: CASSLRQGNTDTQYF. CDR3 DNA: TGTGCCAGCAGCTTACGACAGGGGAACACAGATACGCAGTATTTT.

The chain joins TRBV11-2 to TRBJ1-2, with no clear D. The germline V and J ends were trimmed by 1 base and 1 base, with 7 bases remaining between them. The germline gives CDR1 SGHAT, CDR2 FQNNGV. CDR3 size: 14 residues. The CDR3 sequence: CASSLVAVNYGYTF. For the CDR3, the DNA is TGTGCCAGCAGCTTAGTCGCGGTTAACTATGGCTACACCTTC. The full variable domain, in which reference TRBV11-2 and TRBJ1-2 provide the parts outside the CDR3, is EAGVAQSPRYKIIEKRQSVAFWCNPISGHATLYWYQQILGQGPKLLIQFQNNGVVDDSQLPKDRFSAERLKGVDSTLKIQPAKLEDSAVYLCASSLVAVNYGYTFGSGTRLTVV.

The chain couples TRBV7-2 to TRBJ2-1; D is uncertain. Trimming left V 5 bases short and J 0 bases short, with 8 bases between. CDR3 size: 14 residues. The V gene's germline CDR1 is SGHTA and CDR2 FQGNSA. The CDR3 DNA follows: TGTGCCAGCAGCCTAAGGAGCTCCTACAATGAGCAGTTCTTC. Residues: CASSLRSSYNEQFF.

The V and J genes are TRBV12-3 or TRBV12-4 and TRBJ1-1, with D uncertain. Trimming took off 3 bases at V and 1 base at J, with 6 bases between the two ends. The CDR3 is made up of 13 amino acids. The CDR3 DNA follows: TGTGCCAGCAGTTTGATGGGGAACACTGAAGCTTTCTTT. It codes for CASSLMGNTEAFF.

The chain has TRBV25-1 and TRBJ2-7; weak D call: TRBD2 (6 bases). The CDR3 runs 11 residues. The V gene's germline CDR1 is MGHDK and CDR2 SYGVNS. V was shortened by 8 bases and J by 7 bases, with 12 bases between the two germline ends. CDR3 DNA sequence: TGTGCCAGCGGGTCCGGGACTGAGCAGTACTTC. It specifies CASGSGTEQYF.

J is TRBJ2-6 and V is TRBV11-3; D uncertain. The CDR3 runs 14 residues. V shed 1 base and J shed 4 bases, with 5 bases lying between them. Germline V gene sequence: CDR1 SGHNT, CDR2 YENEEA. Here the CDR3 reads CASSLGNGANVLTF. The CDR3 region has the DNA TGTGCCAGCAGCTTAGGGAACGGGGCCAACGTCCTGACTTTC.

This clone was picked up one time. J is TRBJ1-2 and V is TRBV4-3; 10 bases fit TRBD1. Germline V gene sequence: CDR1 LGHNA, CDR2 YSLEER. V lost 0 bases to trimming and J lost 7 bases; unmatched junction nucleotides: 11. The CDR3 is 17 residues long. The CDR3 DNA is TGCGCCAGCAGCCAAGATCCCGGGGACAGGGGTGGTAGTGGCTACACCTTC. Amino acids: CASSQDPGDRGGSGYTF.

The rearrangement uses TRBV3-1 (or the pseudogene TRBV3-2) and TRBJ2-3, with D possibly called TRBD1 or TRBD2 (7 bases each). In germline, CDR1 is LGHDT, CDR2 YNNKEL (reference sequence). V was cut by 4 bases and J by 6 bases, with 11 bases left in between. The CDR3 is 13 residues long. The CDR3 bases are TGTGCCAGCAGCCGGGAGGGGGCGGATACGCAGTATTTT. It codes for CASSREGADTQYF.

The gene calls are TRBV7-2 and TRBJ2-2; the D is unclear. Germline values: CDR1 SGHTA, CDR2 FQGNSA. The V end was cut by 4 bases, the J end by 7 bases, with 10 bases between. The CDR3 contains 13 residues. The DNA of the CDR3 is TGTGCCAGCAGCTCTTCCCGCGTCGGGGAGCTGTTTTTT. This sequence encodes CASSSSRVGELFF.